This entry describes one T cell receptor beta chain. Its antigen remains unidentified. The data belong to a study of T cell responses to AZD1222 COVID-19 vaccine. Overall study: It was second doses at about 4 or about 12 weeks that were pooled.

Per the germline V gene, CDR1 is SGHRS and CDR2 is YFSETQ. The germline V and J ends were trimmed by 0 bases and 7 bases, with 17 bases remaining between them. This CDR3 is built from 16 residues. Whole-study findings and limits: Spike-specific TCR depth and breadth grew after two AZD1222 doses. Along spike, vaccine-associated CD4 TCRs were found throughout, with dominance at 160-218 and 743-854.

TCRdb's copy holds only in-frame clones and misses some; the assay was immunoSEQ multiplex PCR. The table has some 200,000 clones, about nine tenths seen once. This receptor was taken from an adult in good health. J is TRBJ2-1 and V is TRBV5-1, with D maybe TRBD2 (6 bases). The material sequenced was peripheral blood, taken on day 0 of AZD1222 vaccination. CDR3 region: CASSLGRLEGLNEQFF. CDR3 DNA: TGCGCCAGCAGCTTGGGCCGACTAGAGGGCTTAAATGAGCAGTTCTTC.